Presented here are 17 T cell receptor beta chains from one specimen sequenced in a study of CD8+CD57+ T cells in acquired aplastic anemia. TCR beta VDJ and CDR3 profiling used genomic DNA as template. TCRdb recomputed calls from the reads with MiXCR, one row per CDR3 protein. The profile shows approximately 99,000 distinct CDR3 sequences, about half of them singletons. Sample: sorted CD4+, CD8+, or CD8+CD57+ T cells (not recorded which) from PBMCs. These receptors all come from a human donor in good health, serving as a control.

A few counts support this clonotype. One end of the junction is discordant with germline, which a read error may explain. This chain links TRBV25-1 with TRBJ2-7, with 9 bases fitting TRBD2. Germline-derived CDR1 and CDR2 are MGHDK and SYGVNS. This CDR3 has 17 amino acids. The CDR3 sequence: CTSSGGGRGTSFYEQYF. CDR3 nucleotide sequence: TGTACCAGCAGTGGGGGGGGCAGGGGGACTAGCTTCTACGAGCAGTACTTC.

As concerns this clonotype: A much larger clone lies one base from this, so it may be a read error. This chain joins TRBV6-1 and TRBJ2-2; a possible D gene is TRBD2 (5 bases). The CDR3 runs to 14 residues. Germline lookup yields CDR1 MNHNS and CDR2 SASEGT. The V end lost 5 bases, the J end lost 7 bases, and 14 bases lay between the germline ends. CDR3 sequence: CASSSAGGVGELFF. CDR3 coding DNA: TGTGCCAGCAGTAGCGCGGGTGGGGTCGGGGAGCTGTTTTTT.

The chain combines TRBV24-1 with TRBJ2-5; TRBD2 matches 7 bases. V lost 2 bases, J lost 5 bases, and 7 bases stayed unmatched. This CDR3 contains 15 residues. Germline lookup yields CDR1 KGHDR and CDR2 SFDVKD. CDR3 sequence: CATSDSGGRKETQYF. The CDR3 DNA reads TGTGCCACCAGTGATTCGGGAGGACGAAAGGAGACCCAGTACTTC.

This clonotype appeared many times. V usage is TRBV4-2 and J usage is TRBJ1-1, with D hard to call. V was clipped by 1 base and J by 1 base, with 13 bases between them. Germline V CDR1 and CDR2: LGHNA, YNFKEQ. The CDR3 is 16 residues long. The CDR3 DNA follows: TGTGCCAGCAGCCAAGTTGTCGAAGGGTCGAACACTGAAGCTTTCTTT. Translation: CASSQVVEGSNTEAFF.

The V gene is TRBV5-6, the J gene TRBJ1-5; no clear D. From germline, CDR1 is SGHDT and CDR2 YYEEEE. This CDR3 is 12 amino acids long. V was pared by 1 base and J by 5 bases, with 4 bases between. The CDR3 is CASSLPDQPQHF. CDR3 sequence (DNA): TGTGCCAGCAGCTTGCCGGATCAGCCCCAGCATTTT.

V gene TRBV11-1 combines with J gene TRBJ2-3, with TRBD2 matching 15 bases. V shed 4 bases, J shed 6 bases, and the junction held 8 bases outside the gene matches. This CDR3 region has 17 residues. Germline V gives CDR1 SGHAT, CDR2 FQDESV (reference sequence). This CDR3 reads CASSSGGTSGGSDTQYF. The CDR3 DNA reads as TGTGCCAGCAGCTCAGGCGGGACTAGCGGGGGGTCGGATACGCAGTATTTT.

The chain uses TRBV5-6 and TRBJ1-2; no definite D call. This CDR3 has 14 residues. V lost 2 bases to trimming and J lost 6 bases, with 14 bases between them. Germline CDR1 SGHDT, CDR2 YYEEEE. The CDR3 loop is CASSFVSGRHGYTF. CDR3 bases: TGTGCCAGCAGCTTCGTCTCGGGGAGGCATGGCTACACCTTC. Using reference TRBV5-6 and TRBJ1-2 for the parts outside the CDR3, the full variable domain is DAGVTQSPTHLIKTRGQQVTLRCSPKSGHDTVSWYQQALGQGPQFIFQYYEEEERQRGNFPDRFSGHQFPNYSSELNVNALLLGDSALYLCASSFVSGRHGYTFGSGTRLTVV.

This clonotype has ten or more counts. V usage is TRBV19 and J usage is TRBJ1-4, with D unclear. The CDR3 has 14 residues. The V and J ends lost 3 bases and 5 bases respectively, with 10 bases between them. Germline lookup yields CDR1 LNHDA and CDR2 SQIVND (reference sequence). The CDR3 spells CASSMPAENEKLFF. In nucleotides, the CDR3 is TGTGCCAGTAGTATGCCGGCAGAGAATGAAAAACTGTTTTTT.

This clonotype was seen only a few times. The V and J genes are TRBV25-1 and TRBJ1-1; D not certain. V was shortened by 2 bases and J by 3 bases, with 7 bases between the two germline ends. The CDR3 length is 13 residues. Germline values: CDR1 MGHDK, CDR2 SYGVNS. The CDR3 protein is CASSENQDTEAFF. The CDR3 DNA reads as TGTGCCAGCAGTGAAAATCAGGACACTGAAGCTTTCTTT.

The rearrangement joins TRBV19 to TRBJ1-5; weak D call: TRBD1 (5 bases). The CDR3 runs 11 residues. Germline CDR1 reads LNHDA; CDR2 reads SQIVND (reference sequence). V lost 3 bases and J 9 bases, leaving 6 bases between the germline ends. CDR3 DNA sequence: TGTGCCAGTAGTATGGGGGGGCCCCAGCATTTT. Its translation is CASSMGGPQHF.

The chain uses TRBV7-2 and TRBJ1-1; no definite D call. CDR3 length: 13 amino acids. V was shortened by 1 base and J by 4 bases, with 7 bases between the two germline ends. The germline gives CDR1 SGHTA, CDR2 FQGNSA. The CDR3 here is CASSLVLPTEAFF. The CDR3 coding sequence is TGTGCCAGCAGCTTAGTTCTTCCCACTGAAGCTTTCTTT.

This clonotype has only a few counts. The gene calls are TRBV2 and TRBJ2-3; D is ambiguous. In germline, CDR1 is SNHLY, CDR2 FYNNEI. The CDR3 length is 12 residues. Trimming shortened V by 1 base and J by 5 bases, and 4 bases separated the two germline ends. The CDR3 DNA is TGTGCCAGCAGTGAAGGGAAAGATACGCAGTATTTT. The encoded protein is CASSEGKDTQYF.

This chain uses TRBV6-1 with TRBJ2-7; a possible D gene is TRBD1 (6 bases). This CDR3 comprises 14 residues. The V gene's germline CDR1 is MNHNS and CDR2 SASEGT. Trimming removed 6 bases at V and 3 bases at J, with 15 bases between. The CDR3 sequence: CASRLRTAFYEQYF. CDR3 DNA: TGTGCCAGCAGACTGAGGACAGCATTCTACGAGCAGTACTTC.

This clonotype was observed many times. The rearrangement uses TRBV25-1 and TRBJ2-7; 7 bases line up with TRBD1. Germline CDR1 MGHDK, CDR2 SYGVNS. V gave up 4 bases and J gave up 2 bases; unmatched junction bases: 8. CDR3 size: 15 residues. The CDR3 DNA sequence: TGTGCCAGCAGTGCTATACCGACAGGGACCTACGAGCAGTACTTC. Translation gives CASSAIPTGTYEQYF.

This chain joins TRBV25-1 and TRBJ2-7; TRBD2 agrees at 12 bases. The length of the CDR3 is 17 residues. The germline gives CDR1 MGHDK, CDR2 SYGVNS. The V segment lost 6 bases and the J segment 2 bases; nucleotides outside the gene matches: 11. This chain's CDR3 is CASSHTSGGYGAYEQYF. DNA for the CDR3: TGTGCCAGCAGCCATACTAGCGGGGGGTACGGGGCCTACGAGCAGTACTTC.

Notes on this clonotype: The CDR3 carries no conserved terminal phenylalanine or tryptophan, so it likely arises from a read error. Here the CDR3 DNA reads TGTGCCAGCAGCCGGGACCGGGAGACCCAGTACCTC. Residues: CASSRDRETQYL. V is TRBV14 and J is TRBJ2-5; D may correspond to TRBD1 or TRBD2 (5 bases each). Germline V gene lookup returns CDR1 SGHDN and CDR2 FVKESK. The CDR3 length is 12 residues. V lost 4 bases to trimming and J lost 5 bases, with 8 bases between them.

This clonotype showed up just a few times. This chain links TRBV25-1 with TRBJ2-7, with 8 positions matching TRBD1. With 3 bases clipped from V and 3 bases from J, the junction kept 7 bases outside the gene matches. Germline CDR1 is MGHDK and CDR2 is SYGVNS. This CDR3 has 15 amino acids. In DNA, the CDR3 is TGTGCCAGCAGTGACCCCGGTGGACAGGGCTACGAGCAGTACTTC. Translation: CASSDPGGQGYEQYF.